These 19 T cell receptor beta chains came from one sample sequenced in a study of cytomegalovirus exposure and HLA in healthy donors. It was with 60 Vbeta and 13 Jbeta primers that the PCR ran. The protocol was immunoSEQ multiplex PCR, while the TCRdb copy is restricted to in-frame clones and leaves out a portion. This sample has fewer than 85,000 clones, with about four fifths found just once. The sample taken for sequencing was PBMCs. The receptors stem from a male donor in good health and CMV-seropositive.

This chain links TRBV19 with TRBJ2-2; D possibly corresponds to TRBD2 (5 bases). Per germline, CDR1 LNHDA and CDR2 SQIVND (reference sequence). V lost 4 bases, J lost 7 bases, and 7 bases lay in between. This CDR3 contains 12 residues. The CDR3 sequence: CASSSGLGELFF. CDR3 DNA: TGTGCCAGTAGTAGCGGACTCGGGGAGCTGTTTTTT.

The V call is TRBV5-1, the J call TRBJ2-1; 8 nucleotides match TRBD2. This CDR3 spans 16 amino acids. The trim removed 3 bases at V and 7 bases at J, leaving 12 bases unmatched. Germline-derived CDR1 and CDR2 are SGHRS and YFSETQ. The CDR3 loop is CASSSPRREGQNEQFF. CDR3 bases: TGCGCCAGCAGCTCACCGCGCCGGGAGGGCCAGAATGAGCAGTTCTTC. The full variable domain, its missing parts supplied by reference TRBV5-1 and TRBJ2-1, is KAGVTQTPRYLIKTRGQQVTLSCSPISGHRSVSWYQQTPGQGLQFLFEYFSETQRNKGNFPGRFSGRQFSNSRSEMNVSTLELGDSALYLCASSSPRREGQNEQFFGPGTRLTVL.

This CDR3 reads CASSQAGLVYTEAFF. The DNA of the CDR3 is TGTGCCAGCAGCCAAGCAGGGTTGGTTTACACTGAAGCTTTCTTT. The chain uses TRBV14 and TRBJ1-1; TRBD1 might be the D (5 bases). Trimming shortened V by 1 base and J by 3 bases, and 12 bases separated the two germline ends. The germline V gene has CDR1 SGHDN and CDR2 FVKESK. There are 15 residues in the CDR3.

The chain links TRBV28 to TRBJ2-5; tentatively, D is TRBD2 (5 bases). Judging by the DNA end, TRBJ2-7 fits better; the J call may be wrong. Germline lookup yields CDR1 MDHEN and CDR2 SYDVKM. The CDR3 is made up of 12 amino acids. The CDR3 coding sequence is TGTGCCAGCAGCCTAGCCCGGACCGAGCAGTACTTC. Amino acid sequence: CASSLARTEQYF.

V is TRBV7-3 and J is TRBJ2-1; D unclear. CDR1 SGHTA and CDR2 FQGTGA come from the germline V gene. Trimming took off 5 bases at V and 8 bases at J, with 13 bases between the two ends. This CDR3 has 13 residues. DNA of the CDR3: TGTGCCAGCAGCCGCAGACTTATCGATGAGCAGTTCTTC. Protein: CASSRRLIDEQFF.

The V call is TRBV30, the J call TRBJ1-4, with D unclear. Germline CDR1 and CDR2: GTSNPN and SVGIG (reference sequence). Trimming left V 0 bases short and J 4 bases short, with 12 bases between. This CDR3 spans 15 amino acids. CDR3 amino acids: CAWSVYGSLNEKLFF. The CDR3, as DNA: TGTGCCTGGAGTGTATATGGCAGTCTTAATGAAAAACTGTTTTTT.

The V and J genes are TRBV5-6 and TRBJ2-5; 8 nucleotides match TRBD1. The J call is doubtful: the DNA matches TRBJ2-7 better. Germline values: CDR1 SGHDT, CDR2 YYEEEE. This CDR3 has 14 amino acids. CDR3 in amino acids: CASSLRQGLYEQYF. The CDR3 bases are TGTGCCAGCAGCCTTCGACAGGGGCTCTACGAGCAGTACTTC.

V is TRBV13 and J is TRBJ2-2; D is unclear. Germline CDR1 is PRHDT and CDR2 is FYEKMQ (reference sequence). V was clipped by 3 bases and J by 9 bases, with 17 bases between them. The CDR3 sequence is 15 residues long. The CDR3 DNA reads TGTGCCAGCAGCTTCGTCCCGTCCTCCCCCCGGGAGCTGTTTTTT. Encoded protein: CASSFVPSSPRELFF. Full variable domain (missing parts from reference TRBV13 and TRBJ2-2): AAGVIQSPRHLIKEKRETATLKCYPIPRHDTVYWYQQGPGQDPQFLISFYEKMQSDKGSIPDRFSAQQFSDYHSELNMSSLELGDSALYFCASSFVPSSPRELFFGEGSRLTVL.

The chain recombines TRBV28 with TRBJ2-2, with a tentative D call TRBD2 (6 bases). V lost 3 bases and J 0 bases, leaving 17 bases between the germline ends. CDR1 and CDR2 from the germline V gene are MDHEN and SYDVKM. The CDR3 is 18 residues long. CDR3 loop: CASSLTLPGVPNTGELFF. The CDR3 bases are TGTGCCAGCAGTTTGACCCTACCGGGGGTCCCGAACACCGGGGAGCTGTTTTTT.

Concerning this clone: The junction departs from the called germline gene at one end, perhaps through a read error. The chain is built from TRBV7-9 and TRBJ2-4; maybe TRBD1 (5 bases). The CDR3 covers 19 residues. Germline CDR1 SEHNR, CDR2 FQNEAQ (reference sequence). In DNA form, the CDR3 reads TGTTCCAGCAGCTTATCGTCAGGGCAGGCGGAATTAGCCAAAAACATTCAGTACTTC. It is translated as CSSSLSSGQAELAKNIQYF.

V and J are TRBV19 and TRBJ2-7; D is ambiguous. Per germline, CDR1 LNHDA and CDR2 SQIVND (reference sequence). The V end lost 3 bases, the J end lost 2 bases, and 8 bases lay between the germline ends. The CDR3 contains 13 residues. The CDR3 DNA reads as TGTGCCAGTAGTATTGAGGTTACCTACGAGCAGTACTTC. Translating gives CASSIEVTYEQYF.

The chain carries TRBV18 and TRBJ1-3; D uncertain. The CDR3 spans 15 residues. Trimming stripped 6 bases from V and 0 bases from J, with 12 bases between. The germline V gene has CDR1 KGHSH and CDR2 LQKENI. The CDR3 DNA reads as TGTGCCAGCTCGCCGGAGGAGAGCTCTGGAAACACCATATATTTT. Translation gives CASSPEESSGNTIYF.

The rearrangement joins TRBV2 to TRBJ2-5, with TRBD2 matching over 8 bases. CDR1 SNHLY and CDR2 FYNNEI come from the germline V gene. The CDR3 totals 15 residues. The V gene end was trimmed by 3 bases and the J gene end by 4 bases; junction bases not matched to a gene: 7. Here the CDR3 reads CASSDVPGGRETQYF. DNA of the CDR3: TGTGCCAGCAGTGACGTCCCGGGGGGGAGAGAGACCCAGTACTTC.

This clone occurred a few times. This sequence joins TRBV10-2 and TRBJ1-4, with D maybe TRBD1 (5 bases). The CDR3 is 13 amino acids. V lost 5 bases to trimming and J lost 6 bases, with 10 bases between them. Per germline, CDR1 WSHSY and CDR2 SAAADI. The CDR3 is CASSRGRDEKLFF. In DNA, the CDR3 is TGCGCCAGCAGTAGGGGTCGGGATGAAAAACTGTTTTTT.

The V and J genes are TRBV19 and TRBJ2-1; 7 positions match TRBD2. The germline V gene encodes CDR1 LNHDA and CDR2 SQIVND (reference sequence). The CDR3 covers 14 residues. Germline trimming cut 5 bases from V and 7 bases from J; bases unmatched to any gene: 8. CDR3 amino acids: CASSLTSRTNEQFF. CDR3 DNA sequence: TGTGCCAGTAGTTTGACTAGCAGGACGAATGAGCAGTTCTTC.

The rearrangement uses TRBV27 and TRBJ1-5; 7 bases line up with TRBD1. CDR3 length: 15 residues. V gave up 6 bases and J gave up 3 bases; unmatched junction bases: 8. Germline V gives CDR1 MNHEY, CDR2 SMNVEV (reference sequence). The CDR3 DNA is TGTGCCAGCAGCCCGGGACAGCCCCTCAATCAGCCCCAGCATTTT. Protein: CASSPGQPLNQPQHF.

This clone appeared a few times. This rearrangement joins TRBV10-3 to TRBJ2-1, with D maybe TRBD2 (7 bases). Trimming cost V 10 bases and J 6 bases, with 13 bases left between them. This CDR3 region has 12 residues. The germline V gene has CDR1 ENHRY and CDR2 SYGVKD. The CDR3: CATEGEGNEQFF. CDR3 nucleotides: TGTGCCACGGAGGGGGAGGGCAATGAGCAGTTCTTC.

The chain's CDR3 is CAIRPGQGYIGELFF. In nucleotides, the CDR3 is TGTGCCATCAGGCCGGGACAGGGATATATCGGGGAGCTGTTTTTT. The chain joins TRBV10-3 to TRBJ2-2, with 9 bases that match TRBD1. This CDR3 spans 15 amino acids. Per germline, CDR1 ENHRY and CDR2 SYGVKD. V dropped 6 bases and J dropped 7; count of bases not matched to a gene: 9.

The rearrangement links TRBV7-9 to TRBJ1-2; TRBD1 matches 7 bases. J lost 5 bases, V lost 5 bases, and 8 bases had no gene match. The V gene's germline CDR1 is SEHNR and CDR2 FQNEAQ (reference sequence). CDR3 length: 14 amino acids. The DNA for the CDR3 is TGTGCCAGCAGCGCTCCGGGACAGTCGTATGGCTACACCTTC. Protein sequence: CASSAPGQSYGYTF.